The 19 T cell receptor beta chains in this list originate from one sample, sequenced in a study of T-cell reconstitution after alpha-beta-depleted transplantation in children. Construction of the TCRbeta library involved unique molecular identifiers. TCRdb re-analysed the PCR reads in MiXCR, keeping a single row per CDR3 protein. The sample holds approximately 400,000 distinct CDR3 sequences, 15% to 20% seen once. This specimen consisted of PBMCs, mostly from graft donor cells, obtained 360 days after TCRalphabeta/CD19-depleted stem cell transplant. These receptors were taken from a boy younger than two who had a stem cell transplant for Wiskott-Aldrich syndrome, so the T cells may come from the graft donor.

This clonotype was counted between two and nine times. V gene TRBV29-1 combines with J gene TRBJ1-2; 10 bases agree with TRBD1. Germline V lookup: CDR1 SQVTM, CDR2 ANQGSEA. V lost 3 bases to trimming and J lost 4 bases; unmatched junction nucleotides: 2. The CDR3 sequence is 13 residues long. Written as DNA, the CDR3 is TGCAGCGTTGAGACAGGGGGCGCCTATGGCTACACCTTC. This sequence encodes CSVETGGAYGYTF.

This clonotype has more than one count but fewer than ten. This chain uses TRBV28 with TRBJ1-5, with 7 bases aligning to TRBD1. The CDR3 runs to 14 residues. Trimming took 3 bases from V and 7 from J; bases not matched to a gene: 6. The germline V gene encodes CDR1 MDHEN and CDR2 SYDVKM. The CDR3 DNA is TGTGCCAGCAGTTTTGTGACAGGGTGGCAGCCCCAGCATTTT. This translates into CASSFVTGWQPQHF.

The chain links TRBV27 to TRBJ2-4, with D perhaps TRBD1 or TRBD2 (5 bases each). The V gene's germline CDR1 is MNHEY and CDR2 SMNVEV (reference sequence). CDR3 length: 16 amino acids. V gave up 3 bases and J gave up 0 bases, with 12 bases separating them. Here the CDR3 reads CASSFRGTQAKNIQYF. The DNA of the CDR3 is TGTGCCAGCAGTTTCCGTGGGACCCAAGCCAAAAACATTCAGTACTTC.

The chain combines TRBV6-2 or TRBV6-3 with TRBJ2-1, with 11 bases fitting TRBD2. Germline CDR1 reads MNHEY; CDR2 reads SVGEGT. The CDR3 is 15 amino acids. J was trimmed by 4 bases and V by 6 bases; bases with no gene match: 5. In DNA form, the CDR3 reads TGTGCCAGCAGATCTGGGACTAGCGGTTACAATGAGCAGTTCTTC. Amino acid sequence: CASRSGTSGYNEQFF.

There are a few counts of this clonotype. The chain is built from TRBV9 and TRBJ2-6; D not certain. This CDR3 region has 15 residues. Per the germline V gene, CDR1 is SGDLS and CDR2 is YYNGEE. Trimming pared 4 bases from V and 0 bases from J, leaving 8 bases between. The CDR3 DNA reads as TGTGCCAGCAGCCGCCTGGGCTCTGGGGCCAACGTCCTGACTTTC. Amino acids: CASSRLGSGANVLTF.

There are a few counts of this clonotype. V usage is TRBV20-1 and J usage is TRBJ2-3, with D unresolved. Trimming stripped 0 bases from V and 1 base from J, with 8 bases between. CDR3 length: 14 amino acids. Germline values: CDR1 DFQATT, CDR2 SNEGSKA (reference sequence). The CDR3 region is CSARDPRRTDTQYF. In DNA form, the CDR3 reads TGCAGTGCTAGAGACCCCCGCCGCACAGATACGCAGTATTTT.

The genes are TRBV10-3 and TRBJ2-5; a possible D gene is TRBD2 (5 bases). The length of the CDR3 is 14 residues. Trimming cost V 5 bases and J 2 bases, with 12 bases left between them. CDR1 is ENHRY and CDR2 is SYGVKD in the germline V gene. CDR3 DNA: TGTGCCATCAGTAAAGCCCGAGGGCAAGAGACCCAGTACTTC. Its translation is CAISKARGQETQYF.

The gene calls are TRBV18 and TRBJ2-1; D may correspond to TRBD1 or TRBD2 (5 bases each). Germline CDR1 KGHSH, CDR2 LQKENI. The V gene lost 3 bases and the J gene lost 1 base, with 13 bases spanning the gap. The CDR3 consists of 16 residues. This CDR3 reads CASSPPGRGSYNEQFF. The DNA of the CDR3 is TGTGCCAGCTCACCTCCGGGAAGGGGTTCCTACAATGAGCAGTTCTTC.

The chain joins TRBV25-1 to TRBJ2-1; D is undetermined. The CDR3 loop spans 19 amino acids. Germline V gene data show CDR1 as MGHDK and CDR2 as SYGVNS. V was cut by 0 bases and J by 0 bases, with 18 bases left in between. CDR3 region: CASSEYNPHSESSYNEQFF. As DNA, the CDR3 is TGTGCCAGCAGTGAATATAACCCTCACAGTGAGAGCTCCTACAATGAGCAGTTCTTC. Together with reference TRBV25-1 and TRBJ2-1, the CDR3 gives the full variable domain: EADIYQTPRYLVIGTGKKITLECSQTMGHDKMYWYQQDPGMELHLIHYSYGVNSTEKGDLSSESTVSRIRTEHFPLTLESARPSHTSQYLCASSEYNPHSESSYNEQFFGPGTRLTVL.

On this clonotype itself: This may come from a read error, since a much larger clone is one base off. The gene calls are TRBV10-3 and TRBJ2-7, with a tentative D call TRBD2 (6 bases). Germline V gives CDR1 ENHRY, CDR2 SYGVKD. The V and J ends lost 2 bases and 11 bases respectively, with 16 bases between them. The CDR3 is 13 amino acids. The CDR3: CAISELGGEAEYF. In DNA, the CDR3 is TGTGCCATCAGTGAGCTTGGCGGGGAGGCGGAGTACTTC.

Here the CDR3 DNA reads TGCAGTGCTAGAGAGGTGGCCGGGGAGCTGTTTTTT. This translates into CSAREVAGELFF. The chain recombines TRBV20-1 with TRBJ2-2; no clear D gene. Trimming removed 0 bases from V and 6 bases from J, with 5 bases in between. Per the germline V gene, CDR1 is DFQATT and CDR2 is SNEGSKA (reference sequence). The CDR3 runs to 12 residues.

The V gene is TRBV5-1, the J gene TRBJ2-3; 12 positions agree with TRBD2. The CDR3 covers 18 residues. The junction had 13 bases not matched to a gene; V was cut back by 4 bases and J by 4 bases. CDR1 and CDR2 from the germline V gene are SGHRS and YFSETQ. In nucleotides, the CDR3 is TGCGCCAGCAGCCGAAGGGGCTCTCGACTAGCGGGAGCAGATACGCAGTATTTT. Its protein is CASSRRGSRLAGADTQYF.

In its sample, this clonotype was seen a few times. This rearrangement joins TRBV12-3 or TRBV12-4 to TRBJ2-2, with 9 bases that match TRBD2. V gave up 5 bases and J gave up 4 bases; unmatched junction bases: 8. The CDR3 is 16 amino acids. The CDR3 sequence is CASSGLAGWATGELFF. The DNA of the CDR3 is TGTGCCAGCAGTGGGCTAGCGGGATGGGCCACCGGGGAGCTGTTTTTT.

The chain has TRBV4-1 and TRBJ2-1, with D maybe TRBD1 (6 bases). This CDR3 is 15 amino acids long. With 0 bases removed from V and 9 bases from J, the gap between germline ends came to 15 bases. Germline loops: CDR1 MGHRA, CDR2 YSYEKL. Here the CDR3 DNA reads TGCGCCAGCAGCCAAGAAGGAATAGTCAGGGGTGAGCAGTTCTTC. It encodes CASSQEGIVRGEQFF.

This clonotype was detected a few times. This chain uses TRBV4-3 with TRBJ2-7; 7 nucleotides match TRBD1. This CDR3 has 15 amino acids. The germline CDR1 and CDR2 sequences are LGHNA and YSLEER. The trim removed 3 bases at V and 0 bases at J, leaving 5 bases unmatched. CDR3 region: CASSQQTGYSYEQYF. Written as DNA, the CDR3 is TGCGCCAGCAGCCAGCAGACAGGGTACTCCTACGAGCAGTACTTC.

Only a few counts were recorded for this clonotype. The chain carries TRBV7-2 and TRBJ2-2; no firm D call. The germline V gene encodes CDR1 SGHTA and CDR2 FQGNSA. The CDR3 contains 17 residues. The ends were cut back, 5 bases at V and 6 bases at J, with 22 bases in the middle. CDR3 DNA sequence: TGTGCCAGCAGCCCACTTGTCCCCTCTTACGTAGCCGGGGAGCTGTTTTTT. It is translated as CASSPLVPSYVAGELFF. Variable domain in full (rest from reference TRBV7-2 and TRBJ2-2): GAGVSQSPSNKVTEKGKDVELRCDPISGHTALYWYRQSLGQGLEFLIYFQGNSAPDKSGLPSDRFSAERTGGSVSTLTIQRTQQEDSAVYLCASSPLVPSYVAGELFFGEGSRLTVL.

In its sample, this clonotype was seen a few times. This chain connects TRBV27 to TRBJ1-1, with 9 positions matching TRBD1. The V and J ends lost 2 bases and 3 bases, in that order; junction bases with no gene match: 7. The length of the CDR3 is 16 residues. The V gene's germline CDR1 is MNHEY and CDR2 SMNVEV (reference sequence). The CDR3 here is CASSLKQGAMHTEAFF. CDR3 DNA: TGTGCCAGCAGTTTAAAACAGGGGGCGATGCACACTGAAGCTTTCTTT.

In its sample, this clonotype was seen many times. The chain employs TRBV4-2 and TRBJ2-1; TRBD2 might be the D (5 bases). V lost 5 bases, J lost 10 bases, and 24 bases lay in between. The CDR3 is 16 amino acids. From germline, CDR1 is LGHNA and CDR2 YNFKEQ. The CDR3 sequence is CASSKTSALPTREQFF. CDR3 sequence (DNA): TGTGCCAGCAGCAAAACTAGTGCTCTTCCTACAAGGGAGCAGTTCTTC.

This clonotype has just a few counts. The chain uses TRBV28 and TRBJ2-3; a weak D match, TRBD2 (5 bases). This CDR3 spans 17 amino acids. The V gene lost 2 bases and the J gene lost 6 bases, with 21 bases spanning the gap. CDR1 and CDR2 (germline): MDHEN, SYDVKM. The CDR3 protein is CASSLNLALHFPDTQYF. In nucleotides, the CDR3 is TGTGCCAGCAGTTTAAATCTAGCACTTCACTTTCCGGATACGCAGTATTTT. The full variable domain, rest sourced from reference TRBV28 and TRBJ2-3, is DVKVTQSSRYLVKRTGEKVFLECVQDMDHENMFWYRQDPGLGLRLIYFSYDVKMKEKGDIPEGYSVSREKKERFSLILESASTNQTSMYLCASSLNLALHFPDTQYFGPGTRLTVL.